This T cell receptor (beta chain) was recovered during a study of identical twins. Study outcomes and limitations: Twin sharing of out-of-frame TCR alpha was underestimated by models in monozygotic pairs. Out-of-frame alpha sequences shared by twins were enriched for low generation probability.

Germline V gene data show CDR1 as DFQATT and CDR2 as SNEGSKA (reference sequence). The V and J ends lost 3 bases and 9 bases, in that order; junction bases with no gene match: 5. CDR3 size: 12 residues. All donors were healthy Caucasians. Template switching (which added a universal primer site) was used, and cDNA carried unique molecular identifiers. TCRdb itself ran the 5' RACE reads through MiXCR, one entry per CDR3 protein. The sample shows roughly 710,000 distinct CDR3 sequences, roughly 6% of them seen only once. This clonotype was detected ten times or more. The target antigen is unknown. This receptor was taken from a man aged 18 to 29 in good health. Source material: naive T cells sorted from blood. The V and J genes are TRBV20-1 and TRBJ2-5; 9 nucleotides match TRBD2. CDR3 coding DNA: TGCAGTGCTAGTCCCCTAGCGGGGTCCCAGTACTTC. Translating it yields CSASPLAGSQYF.